This T cell receptor (beta chain) was sequenced in a study of CD8 T cell repertoires and HIV-1 epitope variants. Study in general: Each of Twenty-five Gag and Nef epitope peptides stimulated a separate culture. Controls included no peptide, Ebola AY9 epitope, and a CMV, EBV, flu pool. An uncultured baseline aliquot held 1M T cells.

CDR1 and CDR2 (germline): LNHDA, SQIVND (reference sequence). Trimming removed 3 bases from V and 3 bases from J, with 15 bases in between. CDR3 length: 15 amino acids. Libraries were prepared by immunoSEQ multiplex PCR; TCRdb keeps only in-frame clonotypes and omits some of them. The sample has some 100,000 clones, around 67% seen once. Input material: uncultured baseline CD8+ T cells from peripheral blood mononuclear cells (PBMCs). The sequence was obtained from a male donor with HIV. The rearrangement links TRBV19 to TRBJ2-7; maybe TRBD2 (6 bases). CDR3: CASSILRAGIYEQYF. The CDR3 DNA is TGTGCCAGTAGTATCCTGAGGGCGGGGATCTACGAGCAGTACTTC.